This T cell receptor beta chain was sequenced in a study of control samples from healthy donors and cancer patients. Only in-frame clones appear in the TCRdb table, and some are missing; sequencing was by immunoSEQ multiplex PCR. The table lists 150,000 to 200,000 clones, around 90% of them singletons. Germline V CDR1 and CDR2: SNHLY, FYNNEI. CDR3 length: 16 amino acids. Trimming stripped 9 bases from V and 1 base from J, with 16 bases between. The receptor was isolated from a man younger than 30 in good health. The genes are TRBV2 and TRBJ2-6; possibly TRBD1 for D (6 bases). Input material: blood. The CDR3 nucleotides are TGTGCCAGGGGTACGGGCAGGGGATCTGGGGCCAACGTCCTGACTTTC. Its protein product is CARGTGRGSGANVLTF.